Below, 20 T cell receptor beta chains from the same sample are listed, as sequenced in a study of CD8+ T cells in alopecia areata. As to treatment: oral pan-JAK inhibitor, 5-10 mg twice daily. Extracted from the samples, RNA was reverse transcribed into cDNA to serve as the sequencing template. The data were produced by immunoSEQ multiplex PCR, yet TCRdb's version contains in-frame clones alone and is incomplete. In the table there are 65,000 to 75,000 clones, 29% of which are singletons. Sample: CD8+ T cells sorted from blood, taken at week 4, from a patient treated with tofacitinib. The receptors stem from a human donor with alopecia areata.

This clone was counted between two and nine times. V and J are TRBV4-1 and TRBJ2-1; 10 bases agree with TRBD2. This CDR3 has 16 amino acids. V was clipped by 3 bases and J by 2 bases; unmatched bases: 4. CDR1 and CDR2 (germline): MGHRA, YSYEKL. DNA for the CDR3: TGCGCCAGCAGCCAGCGGACTAGCGGAGCCTACAATGAGCAGTTCTTC. It is translated as CASSQRTSGAYNEQFF.

This clone has just a few counts. The V gene is TRBV29-1, the J gene TRBJ2-5, with TRBD2 matching 8 bases. Germline lookup yields CDR1 SQVTM and CDR2 ANQGSEA. V lost 4 bases, J lost 4 bases, and 5 bases stayed unmatched. The CDR3 runs 13 residues. CDR3: CSVAQAGAETQYF. The CDR3 DNA reads TGCAGCGTTGCGCAAGCGGGAGCAGAGACCCAGTACTTC.

The J gene is TRBJ2-5, the V gene TRBV10-2, with a tentative D call TRBD1 (5 bases). Deletions cut 7 bases from V and 4 bases from J, with 7 bases between. The CDR3 sequence is 11 residues long. Germline values: CDR1 WSHSY, CDR2 SAAADI. CDR3 in DNA: TGCGCCAGCACAGGGTCAGAGACCCAGTACTTC. The encoded protein is CASTGSETQYF.

This clone was seen a handful of times. Other DNA sequences of this sample code for an identical CDR3. CDR3 DNA sequence: TGCAGCGTTGGGACGGCGAACACTGAAGCTTTCTTT. Its protein is CSVGTANTEAFF. The chain carries TRBV29-1 and TRBJ1-1; D call uncertain. Per the germline V gene, CDR1 is SQVTM and CDR2 is ANQGSEA. The germline V and J ends were trimmed by 4 bases and 1 base, with 7 bases remaining between them. The CDR3 extends over 12 amino acids.

This clone was found a few times. V and J are TRBV4-1 and TRBJ2-1; D is possibly TRBD2 (6 bases). The CDR3 is made up of 13 amino acids. The germline CDR1 and CDR2 sequences are MGHRA and YSYEKL. V was pared by 2 bases and J by 7 bases, with 9 bases between. CDR3 loop: CASSQQGGNEQFF. CDR3 DNA sequence: TGCGCCAGCAGCCAACAGGGAGGTAATGAGCAGTTCTTC.

Concerning this clone: Relative to the germline gene, one junction end is altered; a read error may explain this. The genes are TRBV29-1 and TRBJ1-2; TRBD1 is a possible D gene (5 bases). Germline values: CDR1 SQVTM, CDR2 ANQGSEA. This CDR3 contains 10 residues. CDR3 coding DNA: TGCAGCGCCACAGGATATGACTACACCTTC. It codes for CSATGYDYTF.

This clone was seen more than once but under ten times. The chain has TRBV5-4 and TRBJ2-3; D not certain. Trimming stripped 0 bases from V and 4 bases from J, with 6 bases between. In germline, CDR1 is SGHNT, CDR2 YYREEE (reference sequence). The CDR3 is 13 residues long. CDR3 loop: CASSLEIPDTQYF. CDR3 nucleotide sequence: TGTGCCAGCAGCTTGGAGATCCCAGATACGCAGTATTTT.

This clone appeared a few times. The V gene is TRBV5-1, the J gene TRBJ1-2; 7 nucleotides match TRBD1. Germline V gene data show CDR1 as SGHRS and CDR2 as YFSETQ. Trimming cost V 4 bases and J 0 bases; bases outside gene matches: 6. This CDR3 contains 15 residues. The CDR3 loop is CASSGSGTANYGYTF. As DNA, the CDR3 is TGCGCCAGCAGCGGCTCCGGGACAGCTAACTATGGCTACACCTTC.

The chain has TRBV29-1 and TRBJ1-2, with D possibly TRBD1 on 5 matching bases. The CDR3 has 13 amino acids. V lost 6 bases and J lost 4, with 15 bases in between. Germline CDR1 SQVTM, CDR2 ANQGSEA. The chain's CDR3 is CSVAGTEIYGYTF. CDR3 DNA sequence: TGCAGCGTAGCCGGGACTGAGATCTATGGCTACACCTTC.

The chain joins TRBV15 to TRBJ2-3; TRBD1 agrees at 11 bases. V was pared by 7 bases and J by 2 bases, with 5 bases of the junction left unmatched. Germline V CDR1 and CDR2: LNHNV, YYDKDF (reference sequence). The CDR3 is made up of 15 amino acids. The CDR3 sequence: CATTEGQGATDTQYF. The CDR3 DNA reads as TGTGCCACCACCGAAGGACAGGGGGCCACAGATACGCAGTATTTT.

The CDR3 reads CASSQAGHGNIQYF. The CDR3 region has the DNA TGTGCCAGCAGCCAGGCGGGACACGGAAACATTCAGTACTTC. The chain employs TRBV5-6 and TRBJ2-4, with D tentatively TRBD1 or TRBD2 (6 bases each). The CDR3 consists of 14 residues. Germline V gives CDR1 SGHDT, CDR2 YYEEEE. V was clipped by 4 bases and J by 6 bases, with 14 bases between them.

CDR3 sequence reads: CSVETGTTSYEQYF. The CDR3 nucleotides are TGCAGCGTTGAAACCGGGACTACCTCCTACGAGCAGTACTTC. The rearrangement uses TRBV29-1 and TRBJ2-7; TRBD2 agrees at 7 bases. V shed 2 bases and J 0 bases; nucleotides not matched to a gene: 4. Per the germline V gene, CDR1 is SQVTM and CDR2 is ANQGSEA. The CDR3 contains 14 residues.

There are a few counts of this clone. The rearrangement joins TRBV29-1 to TRBJ1-2; D might be TRBD1 (6 bases). Per germline, CDR1 SQVTM and CDR2 ANQGSEA. The CDR3 extends over 16 amino acids. The ends were cut back, 4 bases at V and 4 bases at J, with 22 bases in the middle. In DNA, the CDR3 is TGCAGCGTTGTCGGTCAGGGGTCCGCATACGGCTATGGCTACACCTTC. It is translated as CSVVGQGSAYGYGYTF.

The V and J genes are TRBV30 and TRBJ1-1, with 9 positions matching TRBD1. The CDR3 runs 14 residues. The junction had 2 bases not matched to a gene; V was cut back by 2 bases and J by 1 base. CDR1 is GTSNPN and CDR2 is SVGIG in the germline V gene (reference sequence). The CDR3 protein is CAWSPGQGNTEAFF. The CDR3, as DNA: TGTGCCTGGAGTCCGGGACAGGGGAACACTGAAGCTTTCTTT.

The chain employs TRBV29-1 and TRBJ2-1; D may be TRBD1 or TRBD2 (5 bases each). The germline CDR1 and CDR2 sequences are SQVTM and ANQGSEA. There are 18 residues in the CDR3. Trimming cost V 4 bases and J 5 bases, with 27 bases left between them. The chain's CDR3 is CSVVGRRREVEIDNEQFF. CDR3 DNA: TGCAGCGTTGTGGGACGCCGCCGTGAAGTCGAAATAGACAATGAGCAGTTCTTC.

The V gene is TRBV6-4, the J gene TRBJ2-3; TRBD2 aligns across 8 bases. Trimming at V came to 3 bases and at J to 1 base, leaving 12 bases not matched to a gene. CDR1 and CDR2 (germline): MRHNA, SNTAGT. The CDR3 has 18 amino acids. CDR3 sequence: CASSDTTVQTSGTDTQYF. CDR3 nucleotides: TGTGCCAGCAGTGATACGACGGTCCAGACTAGCGGCACAGATACGCAGTATTTT.

This clone has more than one count but fewer than ten. The V call is TRBV29-1, the J call TRBJ2-7; D may be TRBD1 (5 bases). The V and J ends lost 7 bases and 2 bases respectively, with 9 bases between them. The CDR3 length is 11 residues. Germline-derived CDR1 and CDR2 are SQVTM and ANQGSEA. The CDR3 DNA sequence: TGCAGCGCGACAGCAACCTACGAGCAGTACTTC. Amino acid sequence: CSATATYEQYF.

The CDR3 protein is CSVGLGETEAFF. The DNA for the CDR3 is TGCAGCGTTGGTTTAGGGGAGACTGAAGCTTTCTTT. The chain has TRBV29-1 and TRBJ1-1; a possible D gene is TRBD1 (5 bases). Germline CDR1 and CDR2: SQVTM and ANQGSEA. Deletions cut 4 bases from V and 5 bases from J, with 11 bases between. The CDR3 totals 12 residues.

V and J are TRBV29-1 and TRBJ2-7; D remains ambiguous. This CDR3 is built from 11 residues. V gave up 7 bases and J gave up 2 bases, with 9 bases separating them. Germline V gene sequence: CDR1 SQVTM, CDR2 ANQGSEA. The CDR3 coding sequence is TGCAGCGCTTCAGATACCTACGAGCAGTACTTC. Translated: CSASDTYEQYF.

This chain uses TRBV4-1 with TRBJ1-2; 7 bases line up with TRBD1. The CDR3 is 14 residues long. The germline gives CDR1 MGHRA, CDR2 YSYEKL. V lost 1 base, J lost 5 bases, and 4 bases stayed unmatched. Here the CDR3 DNA reads TGCGCCAGCAGCCAAGTGCCAGGGGGATATGGCTACACCTTC. This codes for CASSQVPGGYGYTF.